This TCR beta chain was observed in a study of beta chain features in type 1 diabetes. V was clipped by 3 bases and J by 4 bases, with 12 bases between them. CDR3 length equals 14 residues. CDR1 KGHSH and CDR2 LQKENI come from the germline V gene. This clone was observed a handful of times. The antigen is unknown. Broader study findings: The VDJ junctions of type 1 diabetes patients carried fewer insertions and more deletions. Shorter TCRB CDR3s, moderately but significantly so, were found in Type 1 diabetes patients in all four CD4+ subsets.

As every portion of the isolated RNA was reverse transcribed, the sequencing read expressed TCRB transcripts. Deep immunoSEQ sequencing covered naive, central memory and regulatory T cell samples. Assay: immunoSEQ multiplex PCR; the TCRdb copy retains only in-frame clones and omits some. The data contain approximately 100,000 clones, 25% to 35% of them singletons. Sequenced: central memory CD4+ T cells from blood. The clonotype originates from a young woman with type 1 diabetes. The chain carries TRBV18 and TRBJ1-1; the D is unclear. CDR3 residues: CASSPGRLPTEAFF. The CDR3 DNA follows: TGTGCCAGCTCACCTGGCAGGCTACCCACTGAAGCTTTCTTT.